A single sample gave rise to the 25 T cell receptor beta chains below, sequenced in a study of cytomegalovirus exposure and HLA in healthy donors (dated by TCRdb to the late 2010s). The library was prepared using the immunoSEQ multiplex PCR assay. For the multiplex PCR, a mixture combining 60 forward primers for TCR Vbeta segments and 13 reverse primers for TCR Jbeta segments was used. This immuneACCESS table, as held by TCRdb, lists in-frame sequences with V and J called but not all clones. Of the missing ones, under half trace to an unresolved V gene in checked studies; the others have no known cause. The sample table holds under 150,000 clones, of which around 77% were seen once. The ten largest account for around 5.8% of the sample. The sequencing input was PBMCs. The origin of the receptors is a woman aged 25 to 45 in good health and CMV-seropositive.

The chain employs TRBV15 and TRBJ1-4; 7 bases map to TRBD1. This CDR3 comprises 15 residues. J was trimmed by 7 bases and V by 5 bases; bases with no gene match: 10. Germline V CDR1 and CDR2: LNHNV, YYDKDF (reference sequence). CDR3 protein: CATSSGGGYGEKLFF. The CDR3 DNA is TGTGCCACCAGCTCAGGAGGGGGCTATGGTGAAAAACTGTTTTTT.

A few counts support this clone. The V and J genes are TRBV30 and TRBJ2-1; 9 bases are shared with TRBD2. This CDR3 spans 20 amino acids. Germline lookup yields CDR1 GTSNPN and CDR2 SVGIG (reference sequence). Trimming at V came to 0 bases and at J to 0 bases, leaving 15 bases not matched to a gene. The CDR3 loop is CAWSVPPRLAGRSSYNEQFF. The CDR3 coding sequence is TGTGCCTGGAGTGTACCCCCCCGGCTAGCGGGGCGCAGCTCCTACAATGAGCAGTTCTTC. Filled out from reference TRBV30 and TRBJ2-1, the complete variable domain reads SQTIHQWPATLVQPVGSPLSLECTVEGTSNPNLYWYRQAAGRGLQLLFYSVGIGQISSEVPQNLSASRPQDRQFILSSKKLLLSDSGFYLCAWSVPPRLAGRSSYNEQFFGPGTRLTVL.

V and J are TRBV10-3 and TRBJ2-7; D unclear. Germline values: CDR1 ENHRY, CDR2 SYGVKD. The germline V and J ends were trimmed by 2 bases and 2 bases, with 10 bases remaining between them. CDR3 length: 14 amino acids. This chain's CDR3 is CAISEQATTYEQYF. DNA of the CDR3: TGTGCCATCAGTGAGCAGGCTACGACCTACGAGCAGTACTTC.

The chain couples TRBV2 to TRBJ1-4; a possible D gene is TRBD1 (5 bases). The CDR3 runs to 13 residues. Trimming stripped 8 bases from V and 12 bases from J, with 19 bases between. The germline V gene has CDR1 SNHLY and CDR2 FYNNEI. The CDR3 DNA sequence: TGTGCCAGCCGGGACGTCGGACGGGGGGAACTGTTTTTT. This translates into CASRDVGRGELFF. The whole variable domain, filled in from reference TRBV2 and TRBJ1-4, reads EPEVTQTPSHQVTQMGQEVILRCVPISNHLYFYWYRQILGQKVEFLVSFYNNEISEKSEIFDDQFSVERPDGSNFTLKIRSTKLEDSAMYFCASRDVGRGELFFGSGTQLSVL.

The chain links TRBV9 to TRBJ2-2; D may be TRBD2 (6 bases). V was pared by 4 bases and J by 0 bases, with 16 bases between. The germline gives CDR1 SGDLS, CDR2 YYNGEE. The CDR3 is 17 residues long. The CDR3 DNA reads as TGTGCCAGCAGCCTCACAACCGGGACTCCGAACACCGGGGAGCTGTTTTTT. It translates to CASSLTTGTPNTGELFF.

This sequence joins TRBV19 and TRBJ1-3; D remains ambiguous. The V gene's germline CDR1 is LNHDA and CDR2 SQIVND (reference sequence). The CDR3 loop spans 15 amino acids. V shed 6 bases and J shed 4 bases, with 16 bases lying between them. The CDR3 is CASSLSQLSGNTIYF. The CDR3 DNA is TGTGCCAGTAGCCTTTCACAGCTATCAGGAAACACCATATATTTT. The entire variable domain, with the rest obtained from reference TRBV19 and TRBJ1-3, is as follows: DGGITQSPKYLFRKEGQNVTLSCEQNLNHDAMYWYRQDPGQGLRLIYYSQIVNDFQKGDIAEGYSVSREKKESFPLTVTSAQKNPTAFYLCASSLSQLSGNTIYFGEGSWLTVV.

The J gene is TRBJ2-7, the V gene TRBV19; 8 bases are a match to TRBD1. J gave up 2 bases and V 3 bases, and 6 bases lay outside the gene matches. The CDR3 covers 15 residues. Per the germline V gene, CDR1 is LNHDA and CDR2 is SQIVND (reference sequence). The CDR3 loop reads CASSILQGGAYEQYF. The CDR3 DNA follows: TGTGCCAGTAGTATCCTACAGGGGGGCGCCTACGAGCAGTACTTC.

This chain joins TRBV5-1 and TRBJ1-2, with a tentative D call TRBD1 (6 bases). The CDR3 is 15 residues long. In germline, CDR1 is SGHRS, CDR2 YFSETQ. V was trimmed by 0 bases and J by 4 bases, leaving 13 bases between them. As DNA, the CDR3 is TGCGCCAGCAGCTTGGAGGACAGACTCACCTATGGCTACACCTTC. Protein: CASSLEDRLTYGYTF.

The gene calls are TRBV11-3 and TRBJ1-1; 7 bases agree with TRBD1. V lost 5 bases, J lost 2 bases, and 8 bases stayed unmatched. This CDR3 comprises 15 residues. Germline V CDR1 and CDR2: SGHNT, YENEEA. CDR3 amino acids: CASSGSGTVNTEAFF. CDR3 nucleotides: TGTGCCAGCAGCGGGTCCGGGACAGTTAACACTGAAGCTTTCTTT.

The V call is TRBV14, the J call TRBJ2-7; 9 nucleotides align to TRBD1. Germline CDR1 SGHDN, CDR2 FVKESK. This CDR3 spans 16 amino acids. J was trimmed by 2 bases and V by 2 bases; bases with no gene match: 7. In nucleotides, the CDR3 is TGTGCCAGCAGCCAACATATGGGACAGGGCCCCTACGAGCAGTACTTC. This translates into CASSQHMGQGPYEQYF. Drawing the rest from reference TRBV14 and TRBJ2-7, the complete variable domain is EAGVTQFPSHSVIEKGQTVTLRCDPISGHDNLYWYRRVMGKEIKFLLHFVKESKQDESGMPNNRFLAERTGGTYSTLKVQPAELEDSGVYFCASSQHMGQGPYEQYFGPGTRLTVT.

The chain uses TRBV6-5 and TRBJ1-1; the D is unclear. CDR1 is MNHEY, CDR2 SVGAGI, per germline. This CDR3 is 14 amino acids long. V lost 8 bases and J 5 bases, leaving 18 bases between the germline ends. The CDR3 region has the DNA TGTGCCAGCTCCCCGGCTGGGCGCTGGACTGAAGCTTTCTTT. Its translation: CASSPAGRWTEAFF.

This chain uses TRBV11-1 with TRBJ2-7, with 7 bases lining up with TRBD2. This CDR3 is built from 15 residues. V dropped 5 bases and J dropped 2; count of bases not matched to a gene: 9. The germline gives CDR1 SGHAT, CDR2 FQDESV (reference sequence). The CDR3 loop is CASSLSGRTTYEQYF. The CDR3 DNA is TGTGCCAGCAGCCTTAGCGGGCGGACGACCTACGAGCAGTACTTC.

This clone has just one count. CDR3 DNA sequence: TGTGCCAGCAGTTTTGACAGTTCGGGAAACACCATATATTTT. This sequence encodes CASSFDSSGNTIYF. The chain couples TRBV6-5 to TRBJ1-3, with a possible D match to TRBD1 (5 bases). CDR1 and CDR2 from the germline V gene are MNHEY and SVGAGI. V was cut by 4 bases and J by 4 bases, with 11 bases left in between. CDR3 size: 14 residues.

This chain links TRBV2 with TRBJ1-1, with D uncertain. Germline values: CDR1 SNHLY, CDR2 FYNNEI. This CDR3 region has 14 residues. Between the trimmed V and J ends, which lost 4 bases and 7 bases, there was a span of 16 bases. In DNA form, the CDR3 reads TGTGCCAGCAGTGTAATATATCGAGAAGTTGAAGCTTTCTTT. It translates to CASSVIYREVEAFF.

V and J are TRBV10-3 and TRBJ2-7, with 7 bases aligning to TRBD1. J lost 0 bases, V lost 4 bases, and 6 bases had no gene match. CDR3 size: 15 residues. Per the germline V gene, CDR1 is ENHRY and CDR2 is SYGVKD. The CDR3 DNA follows: TGTGCCATCAGTGGGTCCCGGGACAGCTCCTACGAGCAGTACTTC. This sequence encodes CAISGSRDSSYEQYF.

The chain carries TRBV5-6 and TRBJ2-5, with a tentative D call TRBD1 (7 bases). Germline V lookup: CDR1 SGHDT, CDR2 YYEEEE. The CDR3 contains 14 residues. The ends were cut back, 0 bases at V and 5 bases at J, with 11 bases in the middle. For the CDR3, the DNA is TGTGCCAGCAGCTTGGGACCAGGGGGGGAGACCCAGTACTTC. This translates into CASSLGPGGETQYF.

CDR3 region: CASSSSQGPYNEQFF. The CDR3 nucleotides read TGTGCCAGTAGTTCTTCTCAGGGGCCCTACAATGAGCAGTTCTTC. This chain links TRBV19 with TRBJ2-1, with a weak D call TRBD1 (6 bases). The CDR3 totals 15 residues. Trimming took off 5 bases at V and 2 bases at J, with 13 bases between the two ends. Per germline, CDR1 LNHDA and CDR2 SQIVND (reference sequence).

The gene calls are TRBV20-1 and TRBJ2-1; 7 bases line up with TRBD1. Looked up from germline, CDR1 is DFQATT and CDR2 is SNEGSKA (reference sequence). The ends lost 4 bases at V and 8 bases at J; junction bases unmatched: 2. This CDR3 contains 11 residues. Here the CDR3 reads CSANRGDEQFF. CDR3 DNA: TGCAGTGCTAACAGGGGCGATGAGCAGTTCTTC.

A few counts support this clone. The chain links TRBV19 to TRBJ2-1, with unresolved D. The V and J ends lost 3 bases and 5 bases respectively, with 11 bases between them. CDR3 length: 14 amino acids. In germline, CDR1 is LNHDA, CDR2 SQIVND (reference sequence). The CDR3 coding sequence is TGTGCCAGTAGTATCACCGGGTCGAACAATGAGCAGTTCTTC. Its protein is CASSITGSNNEQFF. Filled out from reference TRBV19 and TRBJ2-1, the complete variable domain reads DGGITQSPKYLFRKEGQNVTLSCEQNLNHDAMYWYRQDPGQGLRLIYYSQIVNDFQKGDIAEGYSVSREKKESFPLTVTSAQKNPTAFYLCASSITGSNNEQFFGPGTRLTVL.

The chain uses TRBV7-9 and TRBJ2-5, with unresolved D. Matching the DNA end better, TRBJ2-7 makes the J call doubtful. The V gene's germline CDR1 is SEHNR and CDR2 FQNEAQ (reference sequence). The CDR3 is made up of 14 amino acids. CDR3 DNA: TGTGCCAGCAGCTTAAGTCCGAACTCCTACGAGCAGTACTTC. Protein product: CASSLSPNSYEQYF.

Comments on this clone: A read error may produce the germline difference seen at one junction end. The CDR3 region is CASSLTVGGQETQYF. The CDR3 nucleotides are TGTGCTAGCAGCTTAACGGTGGGAGGTCAAGAGACCCAGTACTTC. The chain combines TRBV7-7 with TRBJ2-5, with D possibly TRBD2 on 6 matching bases. Looked up from germline, CDR1 is SSHAT and CDR2 is FNYEAQ (reference sequence). The CDR3 has 15 amino acids. The whole variable domain, filled in from reference TRBV7-7 and TRBJ2-5, reads GAGVSQSPRYKVTKRGQDVTLRCDPISSHATLYWYQQALGQGPEFLTYFNYEAQPDKSGLPSDRFSAERPEGSISTLTIQRTEQRDSAMYRCASSLTVGGQETQYFGPGTRLLVL.

The rearrangement joins TRBV7-9 to TRBJ1-1, with TRBD1 matching over 8 bases. Germline CDR1 reads SEHNR; CDR2 reads FQNEAQ (reference sequence). The CDR3 sequence is 16 residues long. The junction had 8 bases not matched to a gene; V was cut back by 5 bases and J by 0 bases. The CDR3 DNA sequence: TGTGCCAGCAGCCGTCCAGGGGGCGAAATGAACACTGAAGCTTTCTTT. It is translated as CASSRPGGEMNTEAFF. Looking up the rest from reference TRBV7-9 and TRBJ1-1 gives the full variable domain: DTGVSQNPRHKITKRGQNVTFRCDPISEHNRLYWYRQTLGQGPEFLTYFQNEAQLEKSRLLSDRFSAERPKGSFSTLEIQRTEQGDSAMYLCASSRPGGEMNTEAFFGQGTRLTVV.

In nucleotides, the CDR3 is TGTGCCTGGACCGCTCCTAGCGCTGGGACAGATACGCAGTATTTT. Residues: CAWTAPSAGTDTQYF. V and J are TRBV30 and TRBJ2-3; D may be TRBD2 (6 bases). Germline values: CDR1 GTSNPN, CDR2 SVGIG (reference sequence). V shed 4 bases and J shed 3 bases, with 17 bases lying between them. CDR3 length: 15 amino acids.

The V call is TRBV6-5, the J call TRBJ1-3, with a weak D call TRBD1 (6 bases). The CDR3 sequence is 15 residues long. Trimming took off 6 bases at V and 0 bases at J, with 12 bases between the two ends. Germline V gene lookup returns CDR1 MNHEY and CDR2 SVGAGI. The CDR3 here is CASRLQGSSGNTIYF. CDR3 sequence (DNA): TGTGCCAGCAGGCTACAGGGAAGCTCTGGAAACACCATATATTTT.

The chain couples TRBV10-1 to TRBJ1-5, with unresolved D. The CDR3 loop spans 14 amino acids. Looked up from germline, CDR1 is WNHNN and CDR2 is SYGVQD (reference sequence). Trimming left V 6 bases short and J 5 bases short, with 14 bases between. CDR3 amino acids: CASRNQTRDQPQHF. The DNA for the CDR3 is TGCGCCAGCAGGAACCAAACGCGGGATCAGCCCCAGCATTTT.